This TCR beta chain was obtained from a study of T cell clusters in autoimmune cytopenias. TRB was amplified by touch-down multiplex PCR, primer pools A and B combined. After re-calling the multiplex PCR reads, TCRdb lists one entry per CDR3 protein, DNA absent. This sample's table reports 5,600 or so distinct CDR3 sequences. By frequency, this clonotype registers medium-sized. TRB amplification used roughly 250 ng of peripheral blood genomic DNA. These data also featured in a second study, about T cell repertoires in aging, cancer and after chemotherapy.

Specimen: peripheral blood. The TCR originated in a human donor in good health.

The CDR3 region is CASRHRLGGGGYTF. V and J are TRBV12-3 or TRBV12-4 and TRBJ1-2. The CDR3 is 14 residues long.